This record looks at one T cell receptor (beta chain) sequence and its context. The target antigen is unknown. This CDR3 region has 16 residues. The data are from a study of ipilimumab plus nivolumab after autologous stem cell transplantation. Background on the study: Typical patient got roughly 5 ipilimumab doses and about eight nivolumab doses (median). The DLBCL cohort had primary refractory and relapsed disease, with 18-month progression-free survival of approximately 87% and 28%.

TCRdb keeps only in-frame clones here, not all; method: immunoSEQ multiplex PCR. The table records around 84,000 clones, about 83% of them present only once. Starting 14 to 28 days after autologous transplant, ipilimumab 1 mg/kg was given. Notes on the study in general: The authors say TCR, Treg and microbiome findings warrant further study.

The receptor was isolated from a male donor with diffuse large B-cell lymphoma. The V gene is TRBV21-1, the J gene TRBJ1-1. TRBV21-1 is a recognized pseudogene. The sample here was PBMCs, taken in a trial of ipilimumab plus nivolumab as post-transplant consolidation. The CDR3 loop reads CASSKISAFSNTEAFF. CDR3 in DNA: TGTGCCAGCAGCAAAATCTCAGCATTTTCAAACACTGAAGCTTTCTTT.